This paragraph reports one TCR beta chain. The sample originates from a study of blood T cell repertoires in COVID-19. Authors' methods: Estimates of nucleated cell counts were drawn from the amplification of reference gene primers. The repertoire was sequenced with immunoSEQ multiplex PCR; TCRdb's copy has only in-frame clones and lacks some. D and trimming were read from the DNA, whereas the V and J calls and clone size are those reported in that table. The table records hundreds of thousands of clones, about 85% of them present only once. This CDR3 is 14 amino acids long. In germline, CDR1 is SGHRS, CDR2 YFSETQ. After removal of 0 bases from V and 5 bases from J, the junction contained 3 bases not matched to a gene.

This sequence originates from a young woman with acute or convalescent COVID-19. The chain uses TRBV5-1 and TRBJ2-3; 7 bases are shared with TRBD2. The source material was peripheral blood. The CDR3, as DNA: TGCGCCAGCAGCTTGGAACGGGAGGAAGATACGCAGTATTTT. This translates into CASSLEREEDTQYF.